The 25 T cell receptor beta chains below were found in one sample sequenced in a study of blood T cell repertoires in COVID-19. The table came from immunoSEQ multiplex PCR; TCRdb's copy has only in-frame clones and leaves some out. The table shows 170,000 or so clones, with around nine tenths occurring only once. The material sequenced was peripheral blood. These receptors came from a woman aged 18-29 years who had recovered from COVID-19.

The chain links TRBV29-1 to TRBJ2-1; D possibly corresponds to TRBD2 (5 bases). This CDR3 region has 16 residues. Germline V gives CDR1 SQVTM, CDR2 ANQGSEA. The V and J ends lost 2 bases and 0 bases respectively, with 14 bases between them. Here the CDR3 DNA reads TGCAGCGTTGAAATAGGACTTTCTTTCTCCTACAATGAGCAGTTCTTC. It is translated as CSVEIGLSFSYNEQFF.

This chain connects TRBV13 to TRBJ1-1; D might be TRBD1 (6 bases). Germline V gene sequence: CDR1 PRHDT, CDR2 FYEKMQ (reference sequence). CDR3 size: 16 residues. With 5 bases removed from V and 6 bases from J, the gap between germline ends came to 22 bases. Written as DNA, the CDR3 is TGTGCCAGCAGCCGGGAGGTCGGGGGGCTGGAAGCTGAAGCTTTCTTT. It encodes CASSREVGGLEAEAFF.

The chain has TRBV3-1 (or the pseudogene TRBV3-2) and TRBJ1-6; perhaps TRBD1 as D (6 bases). V was cut by 3 bases and J by 3 bases, with 9 bases left in between. Germline values: CDR1 LGHDT, CDR2 YNNKEL (reference sequence). CDR3 length: 15 residues. The CDR3 DNA reads TGTGCCAGCAGCCATGGACAGAGCTATAATTCACCCCTCCACTTT. Translated, it gives CASSHGQSYNSPLHF.

The V gene is TRBV11-2, the J gene TRBJ2-2, with TRBD2 identical over 10 bases. Germline V gene sequence: CDR1 SGHAT, CDR2 FQNNGV. J lost 7 bases, V lost 6 bases, and 14 bases had no gene match. This CDR3 is 17 amino acids long. The CDR3: CASSIDQSGRAGGELFF. CDR3 in DNA: TGTGCCAGCAGTATCGATCAAAGCGGGAGGGCCGGCGGGGAGCTGTTTTTT.

The sample holds one count of this clone. The V and J genes are TRBV7-6 and TRBJ2-7; 8 nucleotides agree with TRBD2. V shed 5 bases, J shed 2 bases, and the junction held 11 bases outside the gene matches. CDR3 length: 16 residues. CDR1 and CDR2 from the germline V gene are SGHVS and FNYEAQ. The CDR3 sequence: CASSQLRGGQTYEQYF. Written as DNA, the CDR3 is TGTGCCAGCAGCCAACTTCGGGGGGGCCAAACCTACGAGCAGTACTTC.

This sequence joins TRBV5-1 and TRBJ1-2; 7 positions agree with TRBD1. The CDR3 covers 15 residues. With 0 bases clipped from V and 8 bases from J, the junction kept 10 bases outside the gene matches. Looked up from germline, CDR1 is SGHRS and CDR2 is YFSETQ. The DNA of the CDR3 is TGCGCCAGCAGCTTGGAGTCAGGGGGTAAGGGAGGCTACACCTTC. Amino acids: CASSLESGGKGGYTF.

CDR3 in amino acids: CASSIIESYEQYF. DNA for the CDR3: TGTGCCAGTAGTATAATAGAGTCATACGAGCAGTACTTC. The chain combines TRBV19 with TRBJ2-7; no clear D. Germline V lookup: CDR1 LNHDA, CDR2 SQIVND (reference sequence). The CDR3 extends over 13 amino acids. V gave up 2 bases and J gave up 4 bases, with 9 bases separating them.

This chain joins TRBV7-9 and TRBJ1-2; the match to TRBD1 covers 7 bases. V shed 5 bases, J shed 0 bases, and the junction held 9 bases outside the gene matches. The CDR3 loop spans 16 amino acids. From germline, CDR1 is SEHNR and CDR2 FQNEAQ (reference sequence). CDR3 in amino acids: CASSRGQITSNYGYTF. CDR3 nucleotides: TGTGCCAGCAGCCGGGGACAGATCACTTCTAACTATGGCTACACCTTC.

V and J are TRBV19 and TRBJ2-1; TRBD2 agrees at 12 bases. Trimming at V came to 3 bases and at J to 9 bases, leaving 12 bases not matched to a gene. Germline values: CDR1 LNHDA, CDR2 SQIVND (reference sequence). This CDR3 contains 17 residues. Here the CDR3 DNA reads TGTGCCAGTAGTATTTCCGGGACTAGCGGGCCGGGGGGTGAGCAGTTCTTC. Translated: CASSISGTSGPGGEQFF.

The chain recombines TRBV5-4 with TRBJ1-1, with D perhaps matching TRBD1 (5 bases). The CDR3 runs 14 residues. Germline V CDR1 and CDR2: SGHNT, YYREEE (reference sequence). V shed 0 bases and J shed 1 base, with 7 bases lying between them. In DNA form, the CDR3 reads TGTGCCAGCAGCTTGGCAGGGCAGAACACTGAAGCTTTCTTT. Protein: CASSLAGQNTEAFF.

This clone was detected only once. DNA of the CDR3: TGTGCCAGCAGCTTAAAGGTTGCGGGGGGGCCAGAGTGGCAAGAGACCCAGTACTTC. It specifies CASSLKVAGGPEWQETQYF. The chain links TRBV7-2 to TRBJ2-5; 9 nucleotides line up with TRBD2. The CDR3 spans 19 residues. Trimming cost V 2 bases and J 2 bases; bases outside gene matches: 15. The germline V gene encodes CDR1 SGHTA and CDR2 FQGNSA.

This chain connects TRBV7-9 to TRBJ1-4; a possible D gene is TRBD1 (6 bases). In germline, CDR1 is SEHNR, CDR2 FQNEAQ (reference sequence). The V end was cut by 4 bases, the J end by 1 base, with 13 bases between. The CDR3 loop spans 16 amino acids. CDR3: CASSYPHRETNEKLFF. The CDR3 coding sequence is TGTGCCAGCAGCTACCCCCACAGGGAAACTAATGAAAAACTGTTTTTT.

This clone showed up just a few times. The chain combines TRBV7-9 with TRBJ2-3; TRBD2 matches 10 bases. The CDR3 sequence is 16 residues long. J gave up 2 bases and V 6 bases, and 8 bases lay outside the gene matches. The germline gives CDR1 SEHNR, CDR2 FQNEAQ (reference sequence). In DNA form, the CDR3 reads TGTGCCAGCAGTATAGCGGGAGGCCCCGACACAGATACGCAGTATTTT. It yields the protein CASSIAGGPDTDTQYF.

V is TRBV5-5 and J is TRBJ2-7; possible D gene TRBD1, 5 bases. Germline V gene lookup returns CDR1 SGHKS and CDR2 YYEKEE (reference sequence). CDR3 size: 14 residues. With 0 bases removed from V and 5 bases from J, the gap between germline ends came to 12 bases. The CDR3 DNA follows: TGTGCCAGCAGCTTGGCCGGTGGGGCCGACGAGCAGTACGTC. It translates to CASSLAGGADEQYV.

V and J are TRBV25-1 and TRBJ1-6, with D hard to call. V was clipped by 6 bases and J by 9 bases, with 12 bases between them. The CDR3 is made up of 13 amino acids. Germline V CDR1 and CDR2: MGHDK, SYGVNS. The CDR3 spells CASRYWATSPLHF. Written as DNA, the CDR3 is TGTGCCAGCAGATATTGGGCCACTTCACCCCTCCACTTT.

This clone was observed a single time. The chain is built from TRBV18 and TRBJ1-1; 9 bases agree with TRBD1. CDR3 size: 14 residues. Germline V gives CDR1 KGHSH, CDR2 LQKENI. V lost 5 bases and J lost 3; bases outside the gene matches: 4. In nucleotides, the CDR3 is TGTGCCAGCTCAATTCGACAGGGGGACACTGAAGCTTTCTTT. This translates into CASSIRQGDTEAFF.

This clone was observed a few times. The gene calls are TRBV5-1 and TRBJ2-1; D not resolved. Looked up from germline, CDR1 is SGHRS and CDR2 is YFSETQ. The CDR3 sequence is 12 residues long. Trimming stripped 4 bases from V and 3 bases from J, with 5 bases between. Here the CDR3 reads CASSPHYNEQFF. The CDR3 nucleotides read TGCGCCAGCAGCCCCCACTACAATGAGCAGTTCTTC.

This chain joins TRBV7-2 and TRBJ2-7; 9 nucleotides line up with TRBD2. The V segment lost 4 bases and the J segment 5 bases; nucleotides outside the gene matches: 15. CDR1 is SGHTA and CDR2 is FQGNSA in the germline V gene. The CDR3 contains 17 residues. The CDR3 here is CASSSDAGGSPSNEQYF. As DNA, the CDR3 is TGTGCCAGCAGCTCCGATGCGGGGGGGAGTCCGAGTAACGAGCAGTACTTC.

The chain couples TRBV27 to TRBJ2-5, with 7 bases aligning to TRBD2. The CDR3 consists of 13 residues. The V gene's germline CDR1 is MNHEY and CDR2 SMNVEV (reference sequence). With V trimmed by 3 bases and J by 5 bases, 3 bases remained unmatched. The CDR3 DNA reads TGTGCCAGCAGTTTTGCCGGGGGGGAGACCCAGTACTTC. Its translation is CASSFAGGETQYF.

Points on this clone: The junction and the germline gene differ at one end; a read error may be behind it. The V call is TRBV9, the J call TRBJ2-2; TRBD2 aligns across 8 bases. CDR1 SGDLS and CDR2 YYNGEE come from the germline V gene. The CDR3 extends over 16 amino acids. The CDR3 reads CASSVEKRGTTRELFF. DNA for the CDR3: TGTGCCAGCAGCGTAGAGAAGCGGGGGACCACCCGGGAGCTGTTTTTT.

This chain links TRBV9 with TRBJ2-1, with D possibly matching TRBD1 (5 bases). Germline CDR1 is SGDLS and CDR2 is YYNGEE. V was shortened by 0 bases and J by 12 bases, with 19 bases between the two germline ends. The CDR3 sequence is 15 residues long. CDR3 bases: TGTGCCAGCAGCGTAGGGATTGGGGAAGGGGCAAGGCAGTTCTTC. Protein sequence: CASSVGIGEGARQFF.

Of note for this clone: Other DNA sequences in this specimen translate into the identical CDR3. The chain uses TRBV4-1 and TRBJ1-1; the D is unclear. This CDR3 has 13 residues. The V gene's germline CDR1 is MGHRA and CDR2 YSYEKL. Deletions cut 1 base from V and 1 base from J, with 4 bases between. The CDR3 DNA follows: TGCGCCAGCAGCCAAGCAGGGAACACTGAAGCTTTCTTT. This encodes CASSQAGNTEAFF.

The chain has TRBV6-1 and TRBJ2-7; D is possibly TRBD2 (6 bases). The germline V gene has CDR1 MNHNS and CDR2 SASEGT. Trimming left V 2 bases short and J 7 bases short, with 18 bases between. This CDR3 comprises 15 residues. CDR3 nucleotide sequence: TGTGCCAGCAGTGAACACGGGAGTGTTGTACGGGAGCAGTACGTC. The encoded protein is CASSEHGSVVREQYV.

This chain joins TRBV24-1 and TRBJ2-3; 14 nucleotides align to TRBD2. V was pared by 4 bases and J by 5 bases, with 7 bases of the junction left unmatched. This CDR3 has 17 residues. Germline V CDR1 and CDR2: KGHDR, SFDVKD. Written as DNA, the CDR3 is TGTGCCACCAGTGAACCGACTAGCGGGGGGGCGAAAGATACGCAGTATTTT. Its translation: CATSEPTSGGAKDTQYF.

This clone was seen more than once but under ten times. The rearrangement uses TRBV2 and TRBJ2-7; 7 bases agree with TRBD1. The CDR3 is 17 amino acids. Per the germline V gene, CDR1 is SNHLY and CDR2 is FYNNEI. V shed 1 base and J 0 bases; nucleotides not matched to a gene: 9. CDR3 DNA sequence: TGTGCCAGCAGTGAAGAGGGGGCTAGCAGGAGCTCCTACGAGCAGTACTTC. The encoded protein is CASSEEGASRSSYEQYF.